This T cell receptor beta chain was sequenced during a study of T cell changes during pregnancy in multiple sclerosis. Clones were read by immunoSEQ multiplex PCR, and TCRdb kept only the in-frame ones, dropping some. The sample carries some 120,000 clones, roughly 96% recorded once. The CDR3 sequence is 13 residues long. Germline assignment: CDR1 ENHRY and CDR2 SYGVKD. The V end was cut by 10 bases, the J end by 0 bases, with 11 bases between. The genes are TRBV10-3 and TRBJ2-3; D unclear. The sequencing used peripheral blood, collected after pregnancy. This TCR came from a female donor with multiple sclerosis, enrolled in a pregnancy study. The CDR3 spells CATVLSSTDTQYF. CDR3 in DNA: TGTGCCACAGTGTTGTCTAGCACAGATACGCAGTATTTT.